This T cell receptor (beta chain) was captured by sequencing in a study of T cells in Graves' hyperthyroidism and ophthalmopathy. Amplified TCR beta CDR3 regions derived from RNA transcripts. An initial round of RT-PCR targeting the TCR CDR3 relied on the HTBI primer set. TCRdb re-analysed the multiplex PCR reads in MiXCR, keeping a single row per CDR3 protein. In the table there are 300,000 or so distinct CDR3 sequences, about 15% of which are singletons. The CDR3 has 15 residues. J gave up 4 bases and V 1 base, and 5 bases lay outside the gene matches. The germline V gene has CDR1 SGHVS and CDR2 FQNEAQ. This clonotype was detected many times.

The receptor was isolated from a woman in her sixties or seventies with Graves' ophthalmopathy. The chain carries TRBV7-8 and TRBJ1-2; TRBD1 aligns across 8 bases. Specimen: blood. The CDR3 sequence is CASSLGDRPAYGYTF. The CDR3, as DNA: TGTGCCAGCAGCTTAGGGGACAGGCCAGCCTATGGCTACACCTTC.